These T cell receptor beta chains were read from a single sample in a study of cytomegalovirus exposure and HLA in healthy donors. Repertoires were generated with immunoSEQ multiplex PCR, while TCRdb's copy carries only in-frame clones and drops some. The data hold 95,000 to 100,000 clones, with about 76% observed a single time. Sequencing used PBMCs. These receptors originate from a middle-aged man in good health and CMV-seropositive. Each CDR3 is given with its conserved first and last residue.

V gene: TRBV27
CDR3 length: 16
J gene: TRBJ1-1
CDR3 protein: CASRTGGLVHGSEAFF

V gene: TRBV29-1
CDR3 length: 14
J gene: TRBJ2-4
CDR3 protein: CSVEDQASKNIQYF

V gene: TRBV10-2
CDR3 length: 14
J gene: TRBJ2-1
CDR3 protein: CASSFTTSESEQFF

V gene: TRBV5-1
CDR3 length: 15
J gene: TRBJ2-5
CDR3 protein: CASSYQQGAGETQYF

V gene: TRBV5-4
CDR3 length: 15
J gene: TRBJ2-5
CDR3 protein: CASSLGGRTKETQYF

V gene: TRBV28
CDR3 length: 13
J gene: TRBJ1-2
CDR3 protein: CAAKTALWGGYTF

V gene: TRBV2
CDR3 length: 16
J gene: TRBJ2-1
CDR3 protein: CASTLQIATAGNEQFF

V gene: TRBV5-6
CDR3 length: 16
J gene: TRBJ2-7
CDR3 protein: CASSLAGGQGAYEQYF

V gene: TRBV11-2
CDR3 length: 14
J gene: TRBJ2-7
CDR3 protein: CASSFGLARDEQYF

V gene: TRBV6-6
CDR3 length: 14
J gene: TRBJ1-5
CDR3 protein: CASSWGGGDQPQHF

V gene: TRBV5-4
CDR3 length: 15
J gene: TRBJ2-7
CDR3 protein: CASSSSQGWLDEQYF

V gene: TRBV7-7
CDR3 length: 13
J gene: TRBJ2-3
CDR3 protein: CASSLSRADTQYF

V gene: TRBV18
CDR3 length: 16
J gene: TRBJ2-1
CDR3 protein: CASSPPVAGRYNEQFF

V gene: TRBV2
CDR3 length: 18
J gene: TRBJ2-5
CDR3 protein: CASSEGLNSGGLGETQYF

V gene: TRBV15
CDR3 length: 16
J gene: TRBJ2-3
CDR3 protein: CATSRESGRGTDTQYF

V gene: TRBV13
CDR3 length: 13
J gene: TRBJ1-4
CDR3 protein: CASSFSGDEKLFF

V gene: TRBV7-9
CDR3 length: 15
J gene: TRBJ2-3
CDR3 protein: CASRRGEVSTDTQYF

V gene: TRBV7-9
CDR3 length: 14
J gene: TRBJ1-6
CDR3 protein: CASGHRGANSPLHF

V gene: TRBV27
CDR3 length: 17
J gene: TRBJ2-3
CDR3 protein: CASSFSQGSFFTDTQYF

V gene: TRBV19
CDR3 length: 14
J gene: TRBJ2-1
CDR3 protein: CASSKQEFYNEQFF

V gene: TRBV6-5
CDR3 length: 14
J gene: TRBJ1-2
CDR3 protein: CASSYSTRGYGYTF

V gene: TRBV7-3
CDR3 length: 16
J gene: TRBJ2-5
CDR3 protein: CASSLKAGGPRETQYF

V gene: TRBV4-1
CDR3 length: 16
J gene: TRBJ2-1
CDR3 protein: CASSQEGQGPYNEQFF

V gene: TRBV7-9
CDR3 length: 17
J gene: TRBJ2-3
CDR3 protein: CASSSGLNPERTDTQYF

V gene: TRBV7-2
CDR3 length: 13
J gene: TRBJ2-7
CDR3 protein: CASSLGAGYEQYF

V gene: TRBV28
CDR3 length: 13
J gene: TRBJ1-1
CDR3 protein: CASSLGRATEAFF

V gene: TRBV7-3
CDR3 length: 15
J gene: TRBJ1-1
CDR3 protein: CASSLTLIGSTEAFF

V gene: TRBV7-9
CDR3 length: 14
J gene: TRBJ1-1
CDR3 protein: CASTLNQGNTEAFF

V gene: TRBV5-1
CDR3 length: 14
J gene: TRBJ2-5
CDR3 protein: CASSLVASGETQYF

V gene: TRBV7-7
CDR3 length: 14
J gene: TRBJ2-7
CDR3 protein: CASSGGLAGYEQYF

V gene: TRBV18
CDR3 length: 13
J gene: TRBJ2-3
CDR3 protein: CASSYPGTDTQYF

V gene: TRBV7-5
CDR3 length: 16
J gene: TRBJ2-3
CDR3 protein: CARSLWGLAGTPPQYF

V gene: TRBV7-2
CDR3 length: 15
J gene: TRBJ2-7
CDR3 protein: CASSSRLAGGYEQYF

V gene: TRBV7-2
CDR3 length: 14
J gene: TRBJ1-6
CDR3 protein: CASSEDRARTPLHF

V gene: TRBV18
CDR3 length: 15
J gene: TRBJ1-3
CDR3 protein: CASSPRDRAGNTIYF

V gene: TRBV5-1
CDR3 length: 12
J gene: TRBJ2-7
CDR3 protein: CASSLVGKEQYF

V gene: TRBV15
CDR3 length: 16
J gene: TRBJ1-4
CDR3 protein: CATSRDMGRLMSKLFF